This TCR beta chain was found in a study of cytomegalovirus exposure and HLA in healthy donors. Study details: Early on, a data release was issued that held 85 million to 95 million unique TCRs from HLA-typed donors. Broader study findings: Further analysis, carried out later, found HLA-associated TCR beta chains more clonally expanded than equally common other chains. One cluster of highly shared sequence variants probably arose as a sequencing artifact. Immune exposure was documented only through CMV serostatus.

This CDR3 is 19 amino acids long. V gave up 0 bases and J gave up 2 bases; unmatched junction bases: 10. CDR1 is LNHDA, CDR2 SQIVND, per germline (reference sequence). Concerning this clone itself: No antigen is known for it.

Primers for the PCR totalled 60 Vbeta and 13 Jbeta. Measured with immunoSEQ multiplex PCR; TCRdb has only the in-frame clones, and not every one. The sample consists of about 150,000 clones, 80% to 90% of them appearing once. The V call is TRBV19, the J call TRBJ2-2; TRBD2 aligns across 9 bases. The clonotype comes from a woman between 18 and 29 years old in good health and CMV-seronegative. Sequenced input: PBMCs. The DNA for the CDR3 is TGTGCCAGTAGTATAGACCCACTACCTCTAGCGGGAAACACCGGGGAGCTGTTTTTT. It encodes CASSIDPLPLAGNTGELFF. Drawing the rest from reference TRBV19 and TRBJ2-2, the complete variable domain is DGGITQSPKYLFRKEGQNVTLSCEQNLNHDAMYWYRQDPGQGLRLIYYSQIVNDFQKGDIAEGYSVSREKKESFPLTVTSAQKNPTAFYLCASSIDPLPLAGNTGELFFGEGSRLTVL.